This TCR beta chain was retrieved from a study of vaccination and CD4 T cells after COVID-19 (dated by TCRdb to the early 2020s). About the study as a whole: Every convalescent patient had a positive nasal swab PCR test for SARS-CoV-2, with mild disease in 8 to 10 patients and severe disease in one. The convalescent cohort comprised six males and four females, including two Hispanic individuals, seven Caucasians, two Asians and one multiracial person. Participants received two doses of either the Pfizer-BioNTech BNT162b2 vaccine (n=8) or the Moderna mRNA-1273 vaccine (n=2). Post-COVID blood samples were collected from convalescent patients a median of around 100 days after diagnosis, with a range of roughly 30 to 161 days. Post-vaccine blood samples were obtained a median of around 74 days after the second vaccine dose, with a range of roughly 13 to 250 days. Overlapping spike peptide pools from SARS-CoV-2 and from the common cold coronaviruses HCoV-NL63, HCoV-OC43 and HCoV-229E were used as culture stimuli. As controls, cultures received a CEFX viral epitope pool (the positive control), an HIV-1 Nef peptide pool (the negative control), or no peptide at all. In approximately ten COVID-19 convalescent patients and a few infection-naive healthy vaccine recipients, the spike-specific CD4+ TCR repertoire before mRNA vaccination was compared with the repertoire after mRNA vaccination.

As regards this clonotype: Its target antigen remains unknown. Base-call qualities are not available, and no considerably larger clone is one nucleotide away.

This sample's treatment or condition label indicates: approximately nine-day PBMC culture with coronavirus spike peptide pools or control peptides (ViraFEST assay). To expand antigen-specific T cells with peptide pools and then pick out the expanded clonotypes through TCR sequencing, the study relied on the ViraFEST assay. The positive SARS-CoV-2 PCR tests of the convalescent patients were dated from March to December 2020, before the Alpha, Beta and Delta variants emerged in the United States. Over 1.5 million PBMCs per well were cultured in IMDM with approximately 4.9% human AB serum and 7.5 to 10 IU/ml IL-2, plus 10 ug/ml peptide pools. On days 3 and 7, half of the culture medium was replaced with fresh IL-2-containing medium. Once the cells had been in culture for about 10 days, the EasySep CD4+ T cell isolation kit was used to isolate CD4+ T cells by negative selection. PBMCs were separated from whole blood using Ficoll-Paque Plus gradient centrifugation and then either used fresh or cryopreserved at -140C. Culture conditions were generally each tested in triplicate wells.

Overall study outcomes, separate from this receptor: Of the vaccine-specific clones found in convalescent patients, nearly all (304 of 307) were mono-reactive for SARS-CoV-2 spike instead of being cross-reactive with common cold coronaviruses. An increase in the median number of SARS-CoV-2-reactive clonotypes from approximately 23 after infection to a few dozen after vaccination was observed, but the change was not found to be significant. The number of convalescent patients in the study was relatively small, and the study did not examine early timepoints following natural infection. In convalescent patients, a median 86.3% of post-vaccine SARS-CoV-2-reactive clones were detected only after vaccination, suggesting vaccine-specific priming.

The CDR3 runs 14 residues from the cysteine to the phenylalanine. Here the CDR3 DNA is all that survives: 42 bases in frame from base 1. Sequences MNHEY (CDR1) and SVGAGI (CDR2) are obtained from the germline V gene. V is pared back by 3 bases and J by 1 base, with 9 bases lying between the germline termini. Libraries were made using PCR. DNA from cultured CD4+ T cells was subjected to TCR sequencing with the Oncomine TCR Beta short-read assay at the Johns Hopkins FTIC core. The QIAamp micro DNA kit was used to extract genomic DNA from the cultured CD4+ T cells. The Oncomine TCR Beta libraries from cultured CD4+ T cells were pooled using unique dual indexes and then sequenced on an Illumina iSeq 100. In the paper's pipeline: Non-productive sequences were removed, and CDR3s that did not start with C, did not end with F or W, or were shorter than 7 amino acids were discarded. Antigen-specific clonotypes were identified using the MANAFEST web application through comparison of peptide-stimulated wells with reference and other culture wells. An FDR below 0.05, an odds ratio above 5, and a productive frequency above 0.1% in at least two of three replicate wells were required for clones to be considered positive. A clonotype counted as cross-reactive if it showed significant expansion both in the SARS-CoV-2 spike wells and in at least one common cold coronavirus spike condition. Levenshtein distances (stringdist) and unrooted phylogenetic trees (ape) in R version 3.6.1 were used to assess CDR3 homology. TCRdb reran the public reads through fastp at Q25 and MiXCR, keeping productive beta chains. Identical CDR3 proteins give one entry, which carries the most common genes and DNA. Clone size and V and J calls follow TCRdb, not the original study. Within this sample are under 25,000 distinct CDR3 sequences, with under 30% of them counted one time only. Jointly, the top ten make up approximately 11% of the sample.

The chain couples TRBV6-5 to TRBJ1-1, and TRBD1 may be the D gene, going by 6 matching bases. The material sequenced was cultured CD4+ T cells from blood. This receptor was identified in a human donor with COVID-19. The CDR3 sequence is CASSYQGQNTEAFF. The DNA is as follows: TGTGCCAGCAGTTATCAGGGGCAGAACACTGAAGCTTTCTTT.